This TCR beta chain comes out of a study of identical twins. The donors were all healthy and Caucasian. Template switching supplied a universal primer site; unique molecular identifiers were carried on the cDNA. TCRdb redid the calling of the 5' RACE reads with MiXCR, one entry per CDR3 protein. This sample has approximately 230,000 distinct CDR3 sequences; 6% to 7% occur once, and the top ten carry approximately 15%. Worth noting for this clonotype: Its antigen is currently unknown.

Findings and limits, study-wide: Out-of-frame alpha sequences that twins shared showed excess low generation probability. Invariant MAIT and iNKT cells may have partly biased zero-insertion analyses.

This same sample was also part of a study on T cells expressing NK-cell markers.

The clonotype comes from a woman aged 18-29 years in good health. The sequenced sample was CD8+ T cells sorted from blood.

CDR3 protein: CASGLSQNTEAFF. CDR3 DNA sequence: TGTGCTAGTGGTTTGAGCCAGAACACTGAAGCTTTCTTT. The V call is TRBV12-5, the J call TRBJ1-1; D is undetermined. The CDR3 is 13 amino acids. V was cut by 2 bases and J by 1 base, with 5 bases left in between. Germline V gives CDR1 LGHNT, CDR2 FRNRAP.